A single sample is the source of the 19 T cell receptor beta chains below, sequenced in a study of T cell responses to AZD1222 COVID-19 vaccine. The assay was immunoSEQ multiplex PCR, and TCRdb's table has in-frame clones only and misses some. The table shows 150,000 to 200,000 clones, with roughly 91% occurring only once. Here the sequenced sample was peripheral blood, taken on day 0 of AZD1222 vaccination. The receptor source for this set is an adult in good health.

The V call is TRBV19, the J call TRBJ2-1; 7 bases align to TRBD1. The ends lost 5 bases at V and 7 bases at J; junction bases unmatched: 11. Germline V CDR1 and CDR2: LNHDA, SQIVND (reference sequence). The length of the CDR3 is 15 residues. CDR3 sequence: CASSYRDSRTNEQFF. CDR3 bases: TGTGCCAGTAGTTATAGGGACAGCCGGACAAATGAGCAGTTCTTC.

The chain employs TRBV30 and TRBJ1-1, with D unclear. Germline V lookup: CDR1 GTSNPN, CDR2 SVGIG (reference sequence). Trimming removed 2 bases from V and 3 bases from J, with 7 bases in between. CDR3 length equals 12 residues. The CDR3 DNA sequence: TGTGCCTGGAGTAGCTCGGACACTGAAGCTTTCTTT. Translation: CAWSSSDTEAFF. The full variable domain, in which reference TRBV30 and TRBJ1-1 provide the parts outside the CDR3, is SQTIHQWPATLVQPVGSPLSLECTVEGTSNPNLYWYRQAAGRGLQLLFYSVGIGQISSEVPQNLSASRPQDRQFILSSKKLLLSDSGFYLCAWSSSDTEAFFGQGTRLTVV.

This sequence joins TRBV10-3 and TRBJ2-2; 9 nucleotides line up with TRBD1. The V gene's germline CDR1 is ENHRY and CDR2 SYGVKD. The length of the CDR3 is 17 residues. With V trimmed by 0 bases and J by 7 bases, 9 bases remained unmatched. This CDR3 reads CAISESARDRAGGELFF. Here the CDR3 DNA reads TGTGCCATCAGTGAGTCGGCTAGGGACAGGGCCGGCGGGGAGCTGTTTTTT.

This chain uses TRBV6-5 with TRBJ2-1, with unresolved D. The ends were cut back, 8 bases at V and 4 bases at J, with 9 bases in the middle. CDR1 and CDR2 (germline): MNHEY, SVGAGI. The CDR3 loop spans 12 amino acids. CDR3 DNA: TGTGCCAGCCGCGGAGTATACAATGAGCAGTTCTTC. Amino acid sequence: CASRGVYNEQFF.

This clone was detected only once. V usage is TRBV7-2 and J usage is TRBJ2-1; D is uncertain. Trimming removed 4 bases at V and 6 bases at J, with 13 bases between. The CDR3 extends over 14 amino acids. Germline CDR1 reads SGHTA; CDR2 reads FQGNSA. This chain's CDR3 is CASSSGPWGNEQFF. In DNA, the CDR3 is TGTGCCAGCAGCTCCGGACCCTGGGGCAATGAGCAGTTCTTC.

This sequence joins TRBV9 and TRBJ1-6; 7 bases are a match to TRBD1. Per the germline V gene, CDR1 is SGDLS and CDR2 is YYNGEE. J was trimmed by 7 bases and V by 4 bases; bases with no gene match: 8. The CDR3 is 15 residues long. The chain's CDR3 is CASSTRGQINSPLHF. The CDR3 nucleotides read TGTGCCAGCAGCACCCGGGGACAGATCAATTCACCCCTCCACTTT.

The chain uses TRBV5-4 and TRBJ2-1; D remains unclear. Germline loops: CDR1 SGHNT, CDR2 YYREEE (reference sequence). Trimming cost V 2 bases and J 7 bases, with 4 bases left between them. This CDR3 region has 11 residues. The CDR3 nucleotides are TGTGCCAGCAGCTTAATGAATGAGCAGTTCTTC. It yields the protein CASSLMNEQFF.

The table lists this clone with a count of one. The chain joins TRBV7-9 to TRBJ1-1, with a weak D call TRBD1 (6 bases). Germline CDR1 is SEHNR and CDR2 is FQNEAQ (reference sequence). This CDR3 is built from 14 residues. Trimming took 4 bases from V and 1 from J, leaving 10 bases between them. The DNA for the CDR3 is TGTGCCAGCAGCTGGACAGCCGAGAACACTGAAGCTTTCTTT. Its translation: CASSWTAENTEAFF.

CDR3 loop: CASSLDPATNEKLFF. DNA for the CDR3: TGCGCCAGCAGCTTGGATCCAGCAACTAATGAAAAACTGTTTTTT. The chain recombines TRBV5-1 with TRBJ1-4, with D hard to call. Germline values: CDR1 SGHRS, CDR2 YFSETQ. The CDR3 totals 15 residues. Trimming pared 0 bases from V and 0 bases from J, leaving 6 bases between.

The genes are TRBV24-1 and TRBJ1-2; D remains ambiguous. The CDR3 extends over 12 amino acids. V was pared by 3 bases and J by 4 bases, with 5 bases between. Germline assignment: CDR1 KGHDR and CDR2 SFDVKD. The CDR3 DNA reads as TGTGCCACCAGTGATCAAAGCTATGGCTACACCTTC. Protein product: CATSDQSYGYTF.

The rearrangement joins TRBV15 to TRBJ1-2, with D tentatively TRBD1 (6 bases). Trimming took 4 bases from V and 3 from J, leaving 12 bases between them. The CDR3 totals 14 residues. Germline V gene lookup returns CDR1 LNHNV and CDR2 YYDKDF (reference sequence). This chain's CDR3 is CATSTGGTDYGYTF. The CDR3 coding sequence is TGTGCCACCAGCACGGGGGGCACTGACTATGGCTACACCTTC.

The V and J genes are TRBV6-1 and TRBJ2-5; 8 positions agree with TRBD2. The V and J ends lost 2 bases and 5 bases, in that order; junction bases with no gene match: 4. This CDR3 comprises 14 residues. In germline, CDR1 is MNHNS, CDR2 SASEGT. The CDR3 bases are TGTGCCAGCAGTGAATACGGGGGGGCGGAGACCCAGTACTTC. The encoded protein is CASSEYGGAETQYF.

The rearrangement uses TRBV2 and TRBJ2-1; 9 nucleotides match TRBD1. The V gene's germline CDR1 is SNHLY and CDR2 FYNNEI. Unmatched junction bases numbered 11, after V lost 5 bases and J lost 3 bases. CDR3 length equals 17 residues. The CDR3 DNA is TGTGCCAGCAGTCCAAGACCGGGACAGGGCTTCTACAATGAGCAGTTCTTC. Translation: CASSPRPGQGFYNEQFF.

The chain combines TRBV7-2 with TRBJ1-1; D remains ambiguous. V lost 3 bases to trimming and J lost 5 bases, with 10 bases between them. Germline loops: CDR1 SGHTA, CDR2 FQGNSA. The CDR3 contains 13 residues. The DNA of the CDR3 is TGTGCCAGCAGCTTCCGGGTTGCGACTGAAGCTTTCTTT. This codes for CASSFRVATEAFF.

The chain combines TRBV2 with TRBJ1-2; D remains unclear. This CDR3 has 14 amino acids. V lost 4 bases and J 8 bases, leaving 17 bases between the germline ends. Germline values: CDR1 SNHLY, CDR2 FYNNEI. Written as DNA, the CDR3 is TGTGCCAGCAGTGGACTGGCGGGCCCCACGGGCTACACCTTC. Residues: CASSGLAGPTGYTF.

V and J are TRBV5-4 and TRBJ2-1; a possible D gene is TRBD1 (5 bases). V lost 0 bases and J lost 3, with 7 bases in between. The length of the CDR3 is 14 residues. Germline CDR1 is SGHNT and CDR2 is YYREEE (reference sequence). CDR3 sequence reads: CASSLVGDYNEQFF. CDR3 coding DNA: TGTGCCAGCAGCTTGGTAGGGGACTACAATGAGCAGTTCTTC. The full variable domain, in which reference TRBV5-4 and TRBJ2-1 provide the parts outside the CDR3, is ETGVTQSPTHLIKTRGQQVTLRCSSQSGHNTVSWYQQALGQGPQFIFQYYREEENGRGNFPPRFSGLQFPNYSSELNVNALELDDSALYLCASSLVGDYNEQFFGPGTRLTVL.

The rearrangement links TRBV6-2 or TRBV6-3 to TRBJ1-5; perhaps TRBD1 as D (5 bases). Trimming took off 5 bases at V and 3 bases at J, with 17 bases between the two ends. There are 16 residues in the CDR3. Germline V gene data show CDR1 as MNHEY and CDR2 as SVGEGT. The DNA for the CDR3 is TGTGCCAGCAGTCCCGGCGGGGGGAGCACCAATCAGCCCCAGCATTTT. Its protein is CASSPGGGSTNQPQHF.

This chain uses TRBV9 with TRBJ1-4; D is unclear. Trimming removed 0 bases from V and 7 bases from J, with 10 bases in between. CDR3 length: 14 residues. The germline V gene has CDR1 SGDLS and CDR2 YYNGEE. The CDR3 nucleotides read TGTGCCAGCAGCGTAGGGGGATCGGGTGAAAAACTGTTTTTT. Protein: CASSVGGSGEKLFF.

V usage is TRBV5-1 and J usage is TRBJ2-7, with TRBD2 matching over 7 bases. This CDR3 spans 15 amino acids. Germline CDR1 and CDR2: SGHRS and YFSETQ. J gave up 4 bases and V 1 base, and 8 bases lay outside the gene matches. This CDR3 reads CASSLRGSGSYEQYF. DNA of the CDR3: TGCGCCAGCAGCTTGAGAGGTAGCGGGTCGTACGAGCAGTACTTC. Variable domain in full (rest from reference TRBV5-1 and TRBJ2-7): KAGVTQTPRYLIKTRGQQVTLSCSPISGHRSVSWYQQTPGQGLQFLFEYFSETQRNKGNFPGRFSGRQFSNSRSEMNVSTLELGDSALYLCASSLRGSGSYEQYFGPGTRLTVT.